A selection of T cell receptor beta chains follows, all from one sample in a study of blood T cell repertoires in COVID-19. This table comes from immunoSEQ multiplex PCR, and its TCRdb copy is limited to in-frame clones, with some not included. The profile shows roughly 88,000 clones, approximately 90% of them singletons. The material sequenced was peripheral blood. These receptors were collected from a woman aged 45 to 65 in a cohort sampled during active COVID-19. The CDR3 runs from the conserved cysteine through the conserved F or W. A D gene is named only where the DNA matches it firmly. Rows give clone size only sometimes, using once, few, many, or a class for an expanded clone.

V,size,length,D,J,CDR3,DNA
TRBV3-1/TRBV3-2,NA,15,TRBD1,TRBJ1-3,CASSPGQAPGNTIYF,TGTGCCAGCAGTCCGGGACAGGCTCCTGGAAACACCATATATTTT
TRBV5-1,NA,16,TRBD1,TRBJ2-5,CASSLAHRGFQETQYF,TGCGCCAGCAGCTTGGCGCACAGGGGGTTCCAAGAGACCCAGTACTTC
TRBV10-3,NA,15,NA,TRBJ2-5,CAISESRAAQETQYF,TGTGCCATCAGTGAGTCGCGGGCCGCGCAAGAGACCCAGTACTTC
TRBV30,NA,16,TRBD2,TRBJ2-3,CAWSQAGGLSTDTQYF,TGTGCCTGGAGTCAAGCGGGGGGCCTAAGCACAGATACGCAGTATTTT
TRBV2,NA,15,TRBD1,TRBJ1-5,CASSKGQGSNQPQHF,TGTGCCAGCAGTAAAGGACAGGGCTCCAATCAGCCCCAGCATTTT
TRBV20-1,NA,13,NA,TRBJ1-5,CSASEQVFQPQHF,TGCAGTGCTAGTGAACAGGTTTTTCAGCCCCAGCATTTT
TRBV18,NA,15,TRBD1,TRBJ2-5,CASSPGTGDQETQYF,TGTGCCAGCTCACCGGGGACAGGGGATCAAGAGACCCAGTACTTC
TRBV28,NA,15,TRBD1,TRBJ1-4,CASSLSGTGHEKLFF,TGTGCCAGCAGTTTATCCGGGACAGGGCACGAAAAACTGTTTTTT
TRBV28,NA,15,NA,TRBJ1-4,CASSFGGYRVEKLFF,TGTGCCAGCAGTTTTGGGGGCTACAGGGTCGAAAAACTGTTTTTT
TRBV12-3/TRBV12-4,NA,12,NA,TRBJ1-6,CASSLTVSPLHF,TGTGCCAGCAGCCTAACGGTATCACCCCTCCACTTT
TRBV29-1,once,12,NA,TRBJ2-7,CSVEGNTYEQYF,TGCAGCGTTGAAGGAAACACCTACGAGCAGTACTTC
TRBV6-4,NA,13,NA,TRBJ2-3,CASRNRETDTQYF,TGTGCCAGCAGAAACAGGGAAACAGATACGCAGTATTTT
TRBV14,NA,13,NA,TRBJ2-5,CASSQAWRGTQYF,TGTGCCAGCAGCCAGGCTTGGCGGGGGACCCAGTACTTC
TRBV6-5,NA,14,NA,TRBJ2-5,CASSSGYRGETQYF,TGTGCCAGCAGTTCAGGGTATAGGGGAGAGACCCAGTACTTC
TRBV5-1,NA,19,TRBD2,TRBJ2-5,CASSLGAGLAGAYQETQYF,TGCGCCAGCAGCTTGGGGGCTGGACTAGCGGGGGCATACCAAGAGACCCAGTACTTC
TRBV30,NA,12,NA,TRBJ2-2,CAWKRAPPELFF,TGTGCCTGGAAGAGGGCCCCCCCGGAGCTGTTTTTT
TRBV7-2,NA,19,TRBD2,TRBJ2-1,CASSLDALAERGRYNEQFF,TGTGCCAGCAGCTTAGATGCCCTAGCGGAGCGGGGTCGCTACAATGAGCAGTTCTTC
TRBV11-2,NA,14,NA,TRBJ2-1,CASSLQGWYGEQFF,TGTGCCAGCAGCTTGCAGGGGTGGTACGGTGAGCAGTTCTTC
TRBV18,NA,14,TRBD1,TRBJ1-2,CASSPGTVTYGYTF,TGTGCCAGCTCACCCGGGACAGTGACATATGGCTACACCTTC
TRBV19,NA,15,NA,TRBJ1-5,CASSSSGAVNQPQHF,TGTGCCAGTAGTTCCTCAGGGGCGGTCAATCAGCCCCAGCATTTT
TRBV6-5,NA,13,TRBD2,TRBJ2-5,CASSYSGGETQYF,TGTGCCAGCAGTTACTCCGGGGGGGAGACCCAGTACTTC
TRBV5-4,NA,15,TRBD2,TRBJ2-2,CASHSKRGVTGELFF,TGTGCCAGCCACTCCAAGCGGGGGGTCACCGGGGAGCTGTTTTTT
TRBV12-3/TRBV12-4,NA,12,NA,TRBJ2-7,CASSLGAYEQYF,TGTGCCAGCAGTTTAGGAGCCTACGAGCAGTACTTC
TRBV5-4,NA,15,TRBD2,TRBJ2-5,CASSWEGFNKETQYF,TGTGCCAGCAGCTGGGAGGGGTTCAATAAAGAGACCCAGTACTTC
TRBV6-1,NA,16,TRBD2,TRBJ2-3,CASSEISSGTTDTQYF,TGTGCCAGCAGTGAAATAAGTAGCGGGACCACAGATACGCAGTATTTT
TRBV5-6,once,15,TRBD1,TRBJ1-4,CASSHRGPGIEKLFF,TGTGCCAGCAGCCACAGGGGGCCGGGAATTGAAAAACTGTTTTTT
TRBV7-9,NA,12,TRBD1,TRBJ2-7,CASSLATGGWYF,TGTGCCAGCAGCTTAGCTACAGGGGGATGGTACTTC
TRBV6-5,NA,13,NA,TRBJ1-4,CASSQGDREKLFF,TGTGCCAGCAGTCAGGGTGATCGGGAAAAACTGTTTTTT
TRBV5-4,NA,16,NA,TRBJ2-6,CASSLGGTSGANVLTF,TGTGCCAGCAGCTTGGGGGGCACCTCTGGGGCCAACGTCCTGACTTTC
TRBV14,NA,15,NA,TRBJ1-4,CASSKPTGFGEKLFF,TGTGCCAGCAGTAAGCCCACGGGGTTTGGTGAAAAACTGTTTTTT
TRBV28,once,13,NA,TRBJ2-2,CASSISSTGELFF,TGTGCCAGCAGTATTAGTAGCACCGGGGAGCTGTTTTTT
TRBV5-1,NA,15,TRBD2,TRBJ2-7,CASSDLGGSSYEQYF,TGCGCCAGCAGCGACCTTGGCGGGAGCTCCTACGAGCAGTACTTC
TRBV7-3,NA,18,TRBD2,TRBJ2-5,CASSPVGLLAGSRETQYF,TGTGCCAGCAGCCCCGTGGGGCTGCTAGCGGGGTCCAGAGAGACCCAGTACTTC
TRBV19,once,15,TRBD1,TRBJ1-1,CASSSGTALITEAFF,TGTGCCAGTAGTTCCGGGACAGCTCTCATCACTGAAGCTTTCTTT
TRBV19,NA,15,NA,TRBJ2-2,CASSRQVSDTGELFF,TGTGCCAGTAGCCGACAGGTTTCGGACACCGGGGAGCTGTTTTTT
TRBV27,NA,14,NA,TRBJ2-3,CASSPGQRTDTQYF,TGTGCCAGCAGTCCTGGACAGCGCACAGATACGCAGTATTTT
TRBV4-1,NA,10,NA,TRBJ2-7,CARAPYEQYF,TGCGCCAGAGCTCCGTACGAGCAGTACTTC
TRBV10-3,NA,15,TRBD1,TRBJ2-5,CAISESTGPQETQYF,TGTGCCATCAGTGAGTCGACAGGGCCCCAAGAGACCCAGTACTTC
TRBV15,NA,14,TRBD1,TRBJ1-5,CATSRGQGDQPQHF,TGTGCCACCAGCCGGGGACAGGGGGATCAGCCCCAGCATTTT
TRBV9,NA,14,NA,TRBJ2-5,CASSVSGSQETQYF,TGTGCCAGCAGCGTATCGGGGTCCCAAGAGACCCAGTACTTC
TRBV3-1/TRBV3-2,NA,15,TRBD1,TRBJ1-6,CASSQTGGNNSPLHF,TGTGCCAGCAGCCAGACAGGGGGCAATAATTCACCCCTCCACTTT
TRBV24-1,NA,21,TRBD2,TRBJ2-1,CATSVSGAGTSGSRAYNEQFF,TGTGCCACCAGTGTCAGCGGGGCCGGGACTAGCGGGAGTCGGGCCTACAATGAGCAGTTCTTC
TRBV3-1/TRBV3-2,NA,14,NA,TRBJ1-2,CASSQGYRDYGYTF,TGTGCCAGCAGCCAAGGATACAGGGACTATGGCTACACCTTC
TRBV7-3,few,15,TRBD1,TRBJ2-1,CASSGGTGVYNEQFF,TGTGCCAGCAGCGGCGGGACAGGGGTATACAATGAGCAGTTCTTC
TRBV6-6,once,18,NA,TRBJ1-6,CASSHTRPRVSYNSPLHF,TGTGCCAGCAGTCACACCAGACCCAGGGTCTCCTATAATTCACCCCTCCACTTT
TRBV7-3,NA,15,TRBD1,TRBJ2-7,CASSLGDRQGDEQYF,TGTGCCAGCAGCTTGGGGGACCGACAGGGCGACGAGCAGTACTTC
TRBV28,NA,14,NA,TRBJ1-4,CATCLSRRGEKLFF,TGTGCCACTTGCCTCTCTAGGCGGGGGGAAAAACTGTTTTTT
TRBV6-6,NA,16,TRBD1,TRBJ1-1,CASSFQPGQKNTEAFF,TGTGCCAGCAGTTTCCAACCGGGACAGAAGAACACTGAAGCTTTCTTT
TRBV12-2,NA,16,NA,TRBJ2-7,CASRCQCSGRFLEQYF,TGTGCAAGTCGCTGTCAATGTAGCGGGAGGTTTCTCGAGCAGTACTTC
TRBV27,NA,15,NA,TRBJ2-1,CASTLWGTSHNEQFF,TGTGCCAGCACACTCTGGGGGACTTCTCACAATGAGCAGTTCTTC
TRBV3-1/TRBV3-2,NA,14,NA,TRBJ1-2,CASSPGPPGGGYTF,TGTGCCAGCAGTCCCGGCCCCCCTGGGGGGGGCTACACCTTC
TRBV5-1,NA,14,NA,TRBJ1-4,CASSLEDQGEKLFF,TGCGCCAGCAGCTTGGAGGACCAGGGGGAAAAACTGTTTTTT
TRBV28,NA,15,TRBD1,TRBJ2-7,CASSFAGGGLYEQYF,TGTGCCAGCAGTTTCGCAGGGGGCGGACTCTACGAGCAGTACTTC
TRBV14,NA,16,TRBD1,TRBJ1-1,CASSHPRQGGNTEAFF,TGTGCCAGCAGCCACCCAAGACAGGGAGGGAACACTGAAGCTTTCTTT